This T cell receptor beta chain is from a study of tumor-infiltrating lymphocytes in primary liver carcinoma. Blood RNA came from unsorted whole blood; germline DNA was also extracted. TCR beta cDNA was made from approximately 500 ng total RNA with a constant-region primer. Investigators got TCR beta libraries out of three nested multiplex PCR rounds, done with slightly modified ARM-PCR. Investigators reported that the first two PCR rounds, at 9 to 11 cycles each, used TRBV1-TRBV30 forward primers with a C-beta reverse primer. TCRdb recomputed calls from the multiplex PCR reads with MiXCR, one row per CDR3 protein. In the table there are fewer than 400,000 distinct CDR3 sequences, 45% to 70% of which are singletons. Trimming pared 7 bases from V and 3 bases from J, leaving 12 bases between. The V gene's germline CDR1 is SGHAT and CDR2 FQNNGV. The CDR3 sequence is 13 residues long.

This receptor was taken from a woman aged 25-40 years with primary liver carcinoma and hepatitis B virus infection. This chain uses TRBV11-2 with TRBJ1-1; D possibly corresponds to TRBD1 (5 bases). The sample taken for sequencing was peripheral blood. CDR3 sequence: CASNQGRDTEAFF. The CDR3 DNA sequence: TGTGCCAGCAACCAGGGACGGGACACTGAAGCTTTCTTT.